This T cell receptor beta chain was documented in a study of CD8+CD57+ T cells in acquired aplastic anemia. Background on the study: Sorting CD4+ and CD8+ cells gave DNA averaging approximately 3 ug. There were 10 million to 14 million reads, on average, for CD4+ cells from healthy donors.

CDR1 LNHNV and CDR2 YYDKDF come from the germline V gene (reference sequence). This CDR3 is built from 12 residues. The V and J ends lost 11 bases and 5 bases respectively, with 13 bases between them. Profiling that covered TCR beta VDJ and CDR3 relied on genomic DNA as its template. TCRdb itself ran the reads through MiXCR, one entry per CDR3 protein. In the table there are 200,000 to 250,000 distinct CDR3 sequences, roughly 35% of which are singletons. What was sequenced was sorted CD4+, CD8+, or CD8+CD57+ T cells (not recorded which) from PBMCs. V usage is TRBV15 and J usage is TRBJ1-5; D uncertain. The clonotype was recovered from a human donor in good health, serving as a control. As DNA, the CDR3 is TGTGCCGTCAGCAGATTCGATCAGCCCCAGCATTTT. It codes for CAVSRFDQPQHF.